The rows below give T cell receptor beta chains drawn from one sample of a study of blood T cell repertoires in COVID-19. Libraries were prepared by immunoSEQ multiplex PCR; TCRdb keeps only in-frame clonotypes and omits some of them. The top ten clones hold around 5.9% of a sample with under 300,000 clones, roughly nine tenths of them seen once. What was sequenced was peripheral blood. The source of these receptors is a man aged 60-69 years with acute or convalescent COVID-19. The CDR3 runs from the conserved cysteine through the conserved F or W. D genes are given only for firm matches. Expanded clones get a size class; other rows say once, few or many, or leave the size out.

TRBV5-4,NA,TRBJ2-3,TRBD2,TGTGCCAGCAGCTTGGGACTAGCGGGAGTGTCAGATACGCAGTATTTT,CASSLGLAGVSDTQYF
TRBV6-2/TRBV6-3,once,TRBJ2-1,TRBD1,TGTGCCAGCACTTATAGTCGACAGGGTCCCAAGTTCTTC,CASTYSRQGPKFF
TRBV19,NA,TRBJ2-2,TRBD1,TGTGCCAGTAGACCCGGGACAGGGACCGGGGAGCTGTTTTTT,CASRPGTGTGELFF
TRBV23-1,NA,TRBJ2-7,NA,TGCGCCAGCAGTCAATCGACAGCAGGGCACGAGCAGTACTTC,CASSQSTAGHEQYF
TRBV5-1,NA,TRBJ1-4,TRBD1,TGCGCCAGCAGCTTTGGACAGGGAAATGAAAAACTGTTTTTT,CASSFGQGNEKLFF
TRBV11-3,NA,TRBJ2-4,TRBD2,TGTGCCAGCAGCACCGGACTAGCGGGAGGTATCAAAAACATTCAGTACTTC,CASSTGLAGGIKNIQYF
TRBV19,NA,TRBJ1-5,NA,TGTGCCAGTAGTATGGCAGGGCAGATTGGTCAGCCCCAGCATTTT,CASSMAGQIGQPQHF
TRBV30,few,TRBJ1-6,TRBD1,TGTGCCTGGACCCCTGGGACAGGGAGCTCACCCCTCCACTTT,CAWTPGTGSSPLHF
TRBV4-2,once,TRBJ2-5,TRBD2,TGTGCCAGCAGCCGGGGGACTAGCGGGAGTATACCAGAGACCCAGTACTTC,CASSRGTSGSIPETQYF
TRBV23-1,NA,TRBJ2-2,TRBD1,TGCGCCTGCAGAATGACAGGGGGCTTCGGGGAGCTGTTTTTT,CACRMTGGFGELFF
TRBV30,NA,TRBJ2-3,TRBD2,TGTGCCTGGAGTTTAACTAGCGGGCTTACCACAGATACGCAGTATTTT,CAWSLTSGLTTDTQYF
TRBV5-4,NA,TRBJ2-7,TRBD2,TGTGCCAGCAGCGCGGCCCACAGCGGGAGCGGCTACGAGCAGTACTTC,CASSAAHSGSGYEQYF
TRBV28,NA,TRBJ1-1,TRBD1,TGTGCCAGCAGTCCGGACAGGGTCCTCACTGAAGCTTTCTTT,CASSPDRVLTEAFF
TRBV28,NA,TRBJ1-1,TRBD1,TGTGCCAGCAGTTTGCGTCCCGGGACAGGGGCCCAACGGGGGGACACTGAAGCTTTCTTT,CASSLRPGTGAQRGDTEAFF
TRBV21-1,few,TRBJ2-1,NA,TGTGCCAGCAGCAAAGGTTGGACTAGCGGGGACCTCCTTTGGAATGAGCAGTTCTTC,CASSKGWTSGDLLWNEQFF
TRBV4-2,NA,TRBJ2-1,TRBD1,TGTGCCAGCAGCCAACTTCAGGGGGCGGGAAGGAATGAGCAGTTCTTC,CASSQLQGAGRNEQFF
TRBV18,NA,TRBJ1-6,NA,TGTGCCAGCTCACCTATAGGGAGCGCCGCCTATAATTCACCCCTCCACTTT,CASSPIGSAAYNSPLHF
TRBV28,NA,TRBJ1-6,TRBD1,TGTGCCAGCAGTCTCCCCCCCGGGACAGGAAATTCACCCCTCCACTTT,CASSLPPGTGNSPLHF